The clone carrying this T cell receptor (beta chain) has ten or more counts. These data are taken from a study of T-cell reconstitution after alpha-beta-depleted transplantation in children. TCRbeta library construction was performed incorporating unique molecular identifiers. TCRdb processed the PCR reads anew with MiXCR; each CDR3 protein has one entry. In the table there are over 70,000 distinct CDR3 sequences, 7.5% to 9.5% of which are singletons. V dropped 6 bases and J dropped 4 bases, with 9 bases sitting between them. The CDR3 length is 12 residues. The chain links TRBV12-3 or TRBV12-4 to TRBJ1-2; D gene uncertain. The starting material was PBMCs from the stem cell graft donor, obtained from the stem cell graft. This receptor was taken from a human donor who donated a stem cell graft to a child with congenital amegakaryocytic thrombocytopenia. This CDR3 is CASRPPSYGYTF. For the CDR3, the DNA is TGTGCCAGCAGGCCGCCCAGCTATGGCTACACCTTC.